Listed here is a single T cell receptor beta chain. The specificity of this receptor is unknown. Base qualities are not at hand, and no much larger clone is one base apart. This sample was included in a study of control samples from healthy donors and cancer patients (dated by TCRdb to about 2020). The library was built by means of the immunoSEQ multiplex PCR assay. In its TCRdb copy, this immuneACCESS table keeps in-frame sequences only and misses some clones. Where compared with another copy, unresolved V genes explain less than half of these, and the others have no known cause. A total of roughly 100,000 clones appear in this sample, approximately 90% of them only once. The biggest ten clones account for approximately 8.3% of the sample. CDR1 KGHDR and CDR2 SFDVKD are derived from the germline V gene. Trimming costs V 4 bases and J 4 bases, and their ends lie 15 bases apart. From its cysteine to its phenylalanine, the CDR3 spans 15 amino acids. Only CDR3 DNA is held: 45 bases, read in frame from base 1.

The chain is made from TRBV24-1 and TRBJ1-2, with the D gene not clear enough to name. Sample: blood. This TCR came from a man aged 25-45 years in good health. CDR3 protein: CATSDPRLDSYGYTF. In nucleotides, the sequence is TGTGCCACCAGTGACCCAAGGTTGGATAGCTATGGCTACACCTTC.